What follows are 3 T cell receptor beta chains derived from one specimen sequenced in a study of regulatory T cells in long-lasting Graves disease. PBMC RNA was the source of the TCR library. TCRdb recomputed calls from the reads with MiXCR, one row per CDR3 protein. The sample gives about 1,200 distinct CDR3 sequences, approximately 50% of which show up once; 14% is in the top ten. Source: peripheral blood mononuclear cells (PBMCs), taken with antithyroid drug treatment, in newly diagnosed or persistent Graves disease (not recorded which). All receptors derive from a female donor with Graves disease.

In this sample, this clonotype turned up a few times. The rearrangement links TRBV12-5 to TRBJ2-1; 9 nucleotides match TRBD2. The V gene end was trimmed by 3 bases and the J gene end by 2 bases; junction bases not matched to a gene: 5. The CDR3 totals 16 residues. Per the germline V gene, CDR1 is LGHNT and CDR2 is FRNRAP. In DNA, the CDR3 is TGTGCTAGTGGTTTTTCACTAGCGGGTACCTACAATGAGCAGTTCTTC. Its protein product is CASGFSLAGTYNEQFF.

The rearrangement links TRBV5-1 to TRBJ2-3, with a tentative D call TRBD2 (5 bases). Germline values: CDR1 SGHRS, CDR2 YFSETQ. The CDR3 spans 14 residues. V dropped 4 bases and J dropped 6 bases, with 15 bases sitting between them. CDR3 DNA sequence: TGCGCCAGCAGCCCCATGGAGGCCGGGGATACGCAGTATTTT. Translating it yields CASSPMEAGDTQYF.

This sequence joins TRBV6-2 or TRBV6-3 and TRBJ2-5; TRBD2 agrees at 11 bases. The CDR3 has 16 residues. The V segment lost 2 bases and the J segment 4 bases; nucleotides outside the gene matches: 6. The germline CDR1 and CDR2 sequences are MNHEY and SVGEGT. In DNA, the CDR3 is TGTGCCAGCAGTTACCCCGGGACTAGCGGACTAGAGACCCAGTACTTC. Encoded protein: CASSYPGTSGLETQYF.